The clone carrying this T cell receptor (beta chain) has only a few counts. Its target is unknown. This record comes from a study of identical twins. General study findings and limits: Within beta out-of-frame sequences, the excess sharing observed between twins was weaker. Abundant beta clonotypes from cord blood had fewer insertions, unlike memory repertoires, which showed none.

All donors were healthy Caucasians. Unique molecular identifiers were present on the cDNA, and a universal primer site came from template switching. One entry per CDR3 protein results from TCRdb running MiXCR on the 5' RACE reads. The table records about 890,000 distinct CDR3 sequences, approximately 13% of them present only once. Between the trimmed V and J ends, which lost 0 bases and 9 bases, there was a span of 15 bases. Germline CDR1 is LGHNA and CDR2 is YNFKEQ. The CDR3 is made up of 15 amino acids. This same sample was also part of a study on yellow fever vaccine responses in identical twins.

The clonotype comes from a woman aged 18-30 years in good health. Sample: PBMCs. This sequence joins TRBV4-2 and TRBJ2-1; D perhaps matches TRBD1 (6 bases). Here the CDR3 reads CASSQDGGRPGEQFF. CDR3 nucleotides: TGTGCCAGCAGCCAAGATGGGGGCCGACCTGGTGAGCAGTTCTTC.